These T cell receptor beta chains were read from a single sample in a study of cytotoxic CD8 clonotypes in ibrutinib-treated CLL. The protocol was immunoSEQ multiplex PCR, while the TCRdb copy is restricted to in-frame clones and leaves out a portion. The sample holds around 330,000 clones, around 66% seen once. Sequenced here: PBMCs, sampled after 36 months of ibrutinib treatment. The origin of the receptors is a human donor with chronic lymphocytic leukemia. CDR3s include the opening cysteine and the closing phenylalanine or tryptophan. A D gene is named only where the DNA matches it firmly. Where a row states a size, it is once, few, many or the class of an expanded clone; other rows omit it.

CDR3 DNA: TGTGCCAGCAGCTTTTATTACAGGAGTGACACTGAAGCTTTCTTT; CDR3 protein: CASSFYYRSDTEAFF; D gene: -; V gene: TRBV7-2; clone size: few; J gene: TRBJ1-1
CDR3 DNA: TGTGCCAGCAGTGAACAGGGCTATGAGGGCAATCAGCCCCAGCATTTT; CDR3 protein: CASSEQGYEGNQPQHF; D gene: -; V gene: TRBV2; clone size: few; J gene: TRBJ1-5
CDR3 DNA: TGCGCCAGCAGTGAGCTCACCTCTGGGGCCAACGTCCTGACTTTC; CDR3 protein: CASSELTSGANVLTF; D gene: -; V gene: TRBV5-1; clone size: -; J gene: TRBJ2-6
CDR3 DNA: TGTGCCAGCAGCTCAGGGACTAGCGGGTACACAGATACGCAGTATTTT; CDR3 protein: CASSSGTSGYTDTQYF; D gene: TRBD2; V gene: TRBV7-6; clone size: -; J gene: TRBJ2-3
CDR3 DNA: TGTGCCAGCAGTGAAATGCAGGGGGCTCTGAACACTGAAGCTTTCTTT; CDR3 protein: CASSEMQGALNTEAFF; D gene: TRBD1; V gene: TRBV6-1; clone size: -; J gene: TRBJ1-1
CDR3 DNA: TGTGCCATCAGTGAGACGGAACAGGGGTCTCCGACCTACGAGCAGTACTTC; CDR3 protein: CAISETEQGSPTYEQYF; D gene: TRBD1; V gene: TRBV10-3; clone size: -; J gene: TRBJ2-7
CDR3 DNA: TGTGCCAGCAGTTTGGGAGCAAATGAGCAGTTCTTC; CDR3 protein: CASSLGANEQFF; D gene: -; V gene: TRBV6-5; clone size: -; J gene: TRBJ2-1
CDR3 DNA: TGCGCCAGCAGTGGACTGGACAGGGTGAGGACCTACGAGCAGTACTTC; CDR3 protein: CASSGLDRVRTYEQYF; D gene: TRBD1; V gene: TRBV10-2; clone size: few; J gene: TRBJ2-7
CDR3 DNA: TGCGCCAGCAGCTTGAACGGAGCGGACACTGAAGCTTTCTTT; CDR3 protein: CASSLNGADTEAFF; D gene: -; V gene: TRBV5-1; clone size: -; J gene: TRBJ1-1
CDR3 DNA: TGTGCCAGCAGCCCAGGGGAAAAACTGTTTTTT; CDR3 protein: CASSPGEKLFF; D gene: -; V gene: TRBV11-2; clone size: -; J gene: TRBJ1-4
CDR3 DNA: TGCAGCCTTCGACAGGGGGCGGCAGAGACCCAGTACTTC; CDR3 protein: CSLRQGAAETQYF; D gene: TRBD1; V gene: TRBV29-1; clone size: -; J gene: TRBJ2-5
CDR3 DNA: TGTGCCAGCAGCCAAGAAGACAGTGGTGGCTACACCTTC; CDR3 protein: CASSQEDSGGYTF; D gene: -; V gene: TRBV4-2; clone size: -; J gene: TRBJ1-2
CDR3 DNA: TGTGCTAGTGGCGAGGACGACTATGGCTACACCTTC; CDR3 protein: CASGEDDYGYTF; D gene: -; V gene: TRBV12-5; clone size: -; J gene: TRBJ1-2
CDR3 DNA: TGTGCCAGCAGCCCAGACCCCGTAAGAAACACCATATATTTT; CDR3 protein: CASSPDPVRNTIYF; D gene: -; V gene: TRBV7-9; clone size: -; J gene: TRBJ1-3
CDR3 DNA: TGTGCCACCTTTAGGGGGGACTATGGCTACACCTTC; CDR3 protein: CATFRGDYGYTF; D gene: -; V gene: TRBV15; clone size: -; J gene: TRBJ1-2
CDR3 DNA: TGTGCCAGCAGCTTAGCTAGAGCGCTAGGAAACACCATATATTTT; CDR3 protein: CASSLARALGNTIYF; D gene: -; V gene: TRBV7-2; clone size: -; J gene: TRBJ1-3
CDR3 DNA: TGTGCCAGCAGCCTTGTAGGGACTAGCGGGGGGCAAGAGACCCAGTACTTC; CDR3 protein: CASSLVGTSGGQETQYF; D gene: TRBD2; V gene: TRBV7-2; clone size: -; J gene: TRBJ2-5
CDR3 DNA: TGTGCCATCAGGCAGGTGGGGAGGACTGAAGCTTTCTTT; CDR3 protein: CAIRQVGRTEAFF; D gene: -; V gene: TRBV10-3; clone size: -; J gene: TRBJ1-1
CDR3 DNA: TGTGCCAGTAGTACGCGGACAGGGAGAGGGTTTACGAACACCGGGGAGCTGTTTTTT; CDR3 protein: CASSTRTGRGFTNTGELFF; D gene: TRBD1; V gene: TRBV19; clone size: -; J gene: TRBJ2-2
CDR3 DNA: TGTGCCAGTAGACAGGGATCCTCCTCCTACGAGCAGTACTTC; CDR3 protein: CASRQGSSSYEQYF; D gene: -; V gene: TRBV19; clone size: -; J gene: TRBJ2-7
CDR3 DNA: TGTGCCAGCAGCTTAGTCCCAGGGGGCGGCGGGGAGCTGTTTTTT; CDR3 protein: CASSLVPGGGGELFF; D gene: TRBD1; V gene: TRBV7-8; clone size: -; J gene: TRBJ2-2
CDR3 DNA: TGTGCCAGCAGCCGACGGACAGGAACTGAAGCTTTCTTT; CDR3 protein: CASSRRTGTEAFF; D gene: TRBD1; V gene: TRBV9; clone size: -; J gene: TRBJ1-1
CDR3 DNA: TGCAGCGTTTACGGGGTCAGGGGCTATGGCTACACCTTC; CDR3 protein: CSVYGVRGYGYTF; D gene: -; V gene: TRBV29-1; clone size: -; J gene: TRBJ1-2
CDR3 DNA: TGTGCCAGCAGCCAAAGAATAAACCCAGGGGGTGGTCAGCCCCAGCATTTT; CDR3 protein: CASSQRINPGGGQPQHF; D gene: TRBD1; V gene: TRBV7-8; clone size: -; J gene: TRBJ1-5
CDR3 DNA: TGTGCCATTCAAGGAGGCGCGGGACAGGGGGCGGATGGCTACACCTTC; CDR3 protein: CAIQGGAGQGADGYTF; D gene: TRBD1; V gene: TRBV10-3; clone size: -; J gene: TRBJ1-2
CDR3 DNA: TGCGCCAGCAGGGGGGACTCCCGCGGGCAGTTCTTC; CDR3 protein: CASRGDSRGQFF; D gene: -; V gene: TRBV10-2; clone size: -; J gene: TRBJ2-1
CDR3 DNA: TGTGCCAGCAGCCCCACGGGGGGCGCGGGAGGCTACACCTTC; CDR3 protein: CASSPTGGAGGYTF; D gene: -; V gene: TRBV9; clone size: -; J gene: TRBJ1-2
CDR3 DNA: TGTGCCAGCAGTGAATATGCGGCAGATACGCAGTATTTT; CDR3 protein: CASSEYAADTQYF; D gene: -; V gene: TRBV25-1; clone size: -; J gene: TRBJ2-3
CDR3 DNA: TGTGCCAGCAGCGTGGGGCCCACCGGGGAGCTGTTTTTT; CDR3 protein: CASSVGPTGELFF; D gene: -; V gene: TRBV9; clone size: -; J gene: TRBJ2-2
CDR3 DNA: TGTGCCAGCAGCTTGTCGGGAGTCAGGGGCACAGATACGCAGTATTTT; CDR3 protein: CASSLSGVRGTDTQYF; D gene: -; V gene: TRBV5-4; clone size: -; J gene: TRBJ2-3
CDR3 DNA: TGTGCCAGCAGCTTAGAAGGGCACACAATCTACGAGCAGTACTTC; CDR3 protein: CASSLEGHTIYEQYF; D gene: -; V gene: TRBV7-2; clone size: -; J gene: TRBJ2-7
CDR3 DNA: TGTGCCAGCAGCCTCGCCGGACAGGCCACCCGGTCAGGGGAGCTGTTTTTT; CDR3 protein: CASSLAGQATRSGELFF; D gene: TRBD1; V gene: TRBV7-9; clone size: -; J gene: TRBJ2-2
CDR3 DNA: TGTGCCAGCGCTCAGGGATCGTGGGGCTACACCTTC; CDR3 protein: CASAQGSWGYTF; D gene: -; V gene: TRBV2; clone size: few; J gene: TRBJ1-2
CDR3 DNA: TGCGCCAGCAGCCAAGAGCGGGGAGTAATGCCTGGCTACACCTTC; CDR3 protein: CASSQERGVMPGYTF; D gene: -; V gene: TRBV4-3; clone size: few; J gene: TRBJ1-2
CDR3 DNA: TGTGCCAGCAGCCTCGGACAGCTAGAGACCCAGTACTTC; CDR3 protein: CASSLGQLETQYF; D gene: -; V gene: TRBV5-5; clone size: -; J gene: TRBJ2-5
CDR3 DNA: TGTGCCATCAGTGAGACCACAGGGGAAAGGGTCTCCGAGCAGTACTTC; CDR3 protein: CAISETTGERVSEQYF; D gene: TRBD1; V gene: TRBV10-3; clone size: -; J gene: TRBJ2-7
CDR3 DNA: TGTGCCACCAGCAGAGACGGGGAGAACCAAGCTTTCTTT; CDR3 protein: CATSRDGENQAFF; D gene: -; V gene: TRBV15; clone size: few; J gene: TRBJ1-1
CDR3 DNA: TGTGCCAGCAGCCCCGGGAACACTGAAGCTTTCTTT; CDR3 protein: CASSPGNTEAFF; D gene: -; V gene: TRBV13; clone size: few; J gene: TRBJ1-1
CDR3 DNA: TGCGCCAGCAGCCAACAGACCGGACTGGAGCAGTTCTTC; CDR3 protein: CASSQQTGLEQFF; D gene: -; V gene: TRBV4-1; clone size: -; J gene: TRBJ2-1
CDR3 DNA: TGTGCCAGCAGCTCTGTGGGTACCTCTAACTATGGCTACACCTTC; CDR3 protein: CASSSVGTSNYGYTF; D gene: -; V gene: TRBV7-3; clone size: -; J gene: TRBJ1-2
CDR3 DNA: TGTGCCAGCAGCTTCCGGACTAGTACCTACAATGAGCAGTTCTTC; CDR3 protein: CASSFRTSTYNEQFF; D gene: TRBD2; V gene: TRBV7-8; clone size: -; J gene: TRBJ2-1
CDR3 DNA: TGTGCCAGCAGTGAATCCGGGTGGCAGACCCAGTACTTC; CDR3 protein: CASSESGWQTQYF; D gene: -; V gene: TRBV25-1; clone size: -; J gene: TRBJ2-5
CDR3 DNA: TGTGCCAGCAGCAAGAGCGACCGGGACCGCACCTTC; CDR3 protein: CASSKSDRDRTF; D gene: -; V gene: TRBV5-4; clone size: -; J gene: TRBJ1-2
CDR3 DNA: TGTGCCAGCAGCGACGGGACTCCCTACGAGCAGTACTTC; CDR3 protein: CASSDGTPYEQYF; D gene: -; V gene: TRBV9; clone size: -; J gene: TRBJ2-7
CDR3 DNA: TGTGCCAGCTCACCGGAGACAGGGCGGCAGTACTTC; CDR3 protein: CASSPETGRQYF; D gene: TRBD1; V gene: TRBV18; clone size: -; J gene: TRBJ2-7
CDR3 DNA: TGTGCCAGCAGCTTAGGTCCAAATGCCTACGAGCAGTACTTC; CDR3 protein: CASSLGPNAYEQYF; D gene: -; V gene: TRBV11-2; clone size: -; J gene: TRBJ2-7
CDR3 DNA: TGCGCCAGCAGCCCACTGATGACTGATTCCTACGAGCAGTACTTC; CDR3 protein: CASSPLMTDSYEQYF; D gene: -; V gene: TRBV4-1; clone size: -; J gene: TRBJ2-7
CDR3 DNA: TGCGCCAGCAGTGTCGGGACAGTCGAAGAGACCCAGTACTTC; CDR3 protein: CASSVGTVEETQYF; D gene: TRBD1; V gene: TRBV4-1; clone size: -; J gene: TRBJ2-5
CDR3 DNA: TGCGCCAGCAGCACCTTGACTAGCGGGACCTACGAGCAGTACTTC; CDR3 protein: CASSTLTSGTYEQYF; D gene: TRBD2; V gene: TRBV4-3; clone size: -; J gene: TRBJ2-7
CDR3 DNA: TGTGCCAGCAGTTTTCAAGTCGAGCAGTACTTC; CDR3 protein: CASSFQVEQYF; D gene: -; V gene: TRBV28; clone size: -; J gene: TRBJ2-7
CDR3 DNA: TGTGCCAGCAGTGACTCGATAAGTGCGATAGATACGCAGTATTTT; CDR3 protein: CASSDSISAIDTQYF; D gene: -; V gene: TRBV6-4; clone size: -; J gene: TRBJ2-3
CDR3 DNA: TGTGCCAGCAGCACGGACAGCTCTGGAAACACCATATATTTT; CDR3 protein: CASSTDSSGNTIYF; D gene: -; V gene: TRBV9; clone size: few; J gene: TRBJ1-3
CDR3 DNA: TGCGCCAGCAGCCAAGGGGTAGGGAGGTACACTGAAGCTTTCTTT; CDR3 protein: CASSQGVGRYTEAFF; D gene: -; V gene: TRBV4-1; clone size: few; J gene: TRBJ1-1
CDR3 DNA: TGCAGCGTCGTGGACAGGGGCATCACTGAAGCTTTCTTT; CDR3 protein: CSVVDRGITEAFF; D gene: TRBD1; V gene: TRBV29-1; clone size: few; J gene: TRBJ1-1
CDR3 DNA: TGTGCCAGCAGTTCCGGGGGGGCTCCCCTCTTAGATGGGCAGTACTTC; CDR3 protein: CASSSGGAPLLDGQYF; D gene: TRBD2; V gene: TRBV6-5; clone size: -; J gene: TRBJ2-7
CDR3 DNA: TGTGCCAGCAGTAAAAACAGGGAAACCTCTGGCTACACCTTC; CDR3 protein: CASSKNRETSGYTF; D gene: -; V gene: TRBV6-1; clone size: -; J gene: TRBJ1-2
CDR3 DNA: TGTGCCAGTAAGGTGGGGGCGCCTGGAAACACCATATATTTT; CDR3 protein: CASKVGAPGNTIYF; D gene: -; V gene: TRBV7-2; clone size: -; J gene: TRBJ1-3